Listed here is a single T cell receptor beta chain. What it recognizes is unknown. These data belong to a study of OX40 agonist ivuxolimab in advanced cancers. About the research overall: Eligibility rules accepted prior anti-PD-1, anti-PD-L1 or anti-CTLA-4 therapy, and roughly 42% had some. Study results and limitations: Partial responders at 0.1-3.0 mg/kg had among the lowest clonal expansion.

The CDR3 is 13 residues long. V gave up 3 bases and J gave up 3 bases, with 9 bases separating them. Germline V gives CDR1 SGHRS, CDR2 YFSETQ. Clones were sequenced by immunoSEQ multiplex PCR, and TCRdb holds only the in-frame ones, with some missing. Found here are 65,000 to 75,000 clones, roughly 84% of them singletons; the top ten hold 2% to 2.5%. Peripheral blood came from all dose cohorts at three timepoints. This sample comprised CD4+ or CD8+ T cells sorted from blood, obtained in a trial of the OX40 agonist ivuxolimab. The TCR originated in an adult with an advanced solid tumor such as melanoma, head and neck, liver or kidney cancer. The genes are TRBV5-1 and TRBJ1-1; D gene unclear. The CDR3 sequence: CASSWKGDTEAFF. The CDR3 DNA reads as TGCGCCAGCAGCTGGAAGGGTGACACTGAAGCTTTCTTT. Full variable domain (missing parts from reference TRBV5-1 and TRBJ1-1): KAGVTQTPRYLIKTRGQQVTLSCSPISGHRSVSWYQQTPGQGLQFLFEYFSETQRNKGNFPGRFSGRQFSNSRSEMNVSTLELGDSALYLCASSWKGDTEAFFGQGTRLTVV.